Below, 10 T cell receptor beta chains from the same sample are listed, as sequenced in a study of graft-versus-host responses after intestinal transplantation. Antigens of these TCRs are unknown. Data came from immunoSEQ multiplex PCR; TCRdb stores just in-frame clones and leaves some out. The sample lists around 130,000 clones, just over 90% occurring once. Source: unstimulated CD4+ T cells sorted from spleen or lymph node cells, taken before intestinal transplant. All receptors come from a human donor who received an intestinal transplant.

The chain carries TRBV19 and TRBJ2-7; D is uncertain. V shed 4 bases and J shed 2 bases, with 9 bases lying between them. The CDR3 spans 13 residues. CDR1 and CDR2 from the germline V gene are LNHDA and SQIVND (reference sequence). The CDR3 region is CASSKTGTYEQYF. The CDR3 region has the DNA TGTGCCAGTAGTAAAACGGGTACCTACGAGCAGTACTTC.

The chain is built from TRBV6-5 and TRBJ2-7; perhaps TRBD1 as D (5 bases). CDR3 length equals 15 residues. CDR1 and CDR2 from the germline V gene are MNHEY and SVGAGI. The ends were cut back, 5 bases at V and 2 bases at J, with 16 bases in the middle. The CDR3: CASSIQGVRPYEQYF. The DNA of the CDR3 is TGTGCCAGCAGTATCCAGGGTGTTCGCCCCTACGAGCAGTACTTC.

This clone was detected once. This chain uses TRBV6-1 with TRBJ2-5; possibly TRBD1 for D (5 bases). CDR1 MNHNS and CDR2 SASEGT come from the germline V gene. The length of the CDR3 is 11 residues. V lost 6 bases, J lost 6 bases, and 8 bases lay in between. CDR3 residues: CASRGVQTQYF. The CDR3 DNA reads TGTGCCAGCAGAGGGGTCCAGACCCAGTACTTC.

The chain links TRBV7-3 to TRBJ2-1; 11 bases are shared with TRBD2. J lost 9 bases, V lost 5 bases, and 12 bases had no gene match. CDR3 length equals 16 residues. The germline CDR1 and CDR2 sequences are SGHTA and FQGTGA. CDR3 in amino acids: CASSPGRLAGSGEQFF. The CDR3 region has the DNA TGTGCCAGCAGCCCAGGCCGACTAGCGGGGTCCGGTGAGCAGTTCTTC.

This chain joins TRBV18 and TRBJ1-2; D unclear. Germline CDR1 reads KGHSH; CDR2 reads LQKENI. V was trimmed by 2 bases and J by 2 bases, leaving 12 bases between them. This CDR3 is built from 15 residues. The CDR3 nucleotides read TGTGCCAGCTCACCAGCAGCCAGTATAAACTATGGCTACACCTTC. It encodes CASSPAASINYGYTF. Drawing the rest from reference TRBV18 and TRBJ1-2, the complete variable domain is NAGVMQNPRHLVRRRGQEARLRCSPMKGHSHVYWYRQLPEEGLKFMVYLQKENIIDESGMPKERFSAEFPKEGPSILRIQQVVRGDSAAYFCASSPAASINYGYTFGSGTRLTVV.

The CDR3 region has the DNA TGCAGCGTCAAAGGCGGGACAGGGGACAATGAGCAGTTCTTC. Protein product: CSVKGGTGDNEQFF. The chain is built from TRBV29-1 and TRBJ2-1; 10 bases are shared with TRBD1. V shed 6 bases, J shed 5 bases, and the junction held 7 bases outside the gene matches. There are 14 residues in the CDR3. CDR1 and CDR2 from the germline V gene are SQVTM and ANQGSEA.

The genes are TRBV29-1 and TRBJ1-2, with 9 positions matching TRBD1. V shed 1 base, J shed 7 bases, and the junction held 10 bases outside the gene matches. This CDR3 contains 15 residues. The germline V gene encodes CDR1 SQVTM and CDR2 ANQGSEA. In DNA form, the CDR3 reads TGCAGCGTTGAAGGGGGACAGGGACAATATCGTGGCTACACCTTC. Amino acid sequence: CSVEGGQGQYRGYTF.

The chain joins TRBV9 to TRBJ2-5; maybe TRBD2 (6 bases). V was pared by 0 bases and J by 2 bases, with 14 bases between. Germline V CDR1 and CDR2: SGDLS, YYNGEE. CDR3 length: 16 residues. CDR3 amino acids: CASSVEAGSDQETQYF. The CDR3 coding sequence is TGTGCCAGCAGCGTAGAGGCGGGGAGCGATCAAGAGACCCAGTACTTC.

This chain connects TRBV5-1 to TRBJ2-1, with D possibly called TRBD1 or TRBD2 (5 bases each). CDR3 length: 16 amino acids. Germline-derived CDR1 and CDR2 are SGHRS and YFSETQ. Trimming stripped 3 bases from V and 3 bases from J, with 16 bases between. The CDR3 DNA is TGCGCCAGCAGCTCTTTCCGGGGCAGGAGCTACAATGAGCAGTTCTTC. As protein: CASSSFRGRSYNEQFF.

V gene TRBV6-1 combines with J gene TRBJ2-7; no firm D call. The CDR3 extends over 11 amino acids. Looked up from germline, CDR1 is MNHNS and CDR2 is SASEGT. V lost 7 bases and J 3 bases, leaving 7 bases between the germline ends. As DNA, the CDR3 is TGTGCCAGCAACCTTAACTACGAGCAGTACTTC. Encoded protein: CASNLNYEQYF.